This T cell receptor (beta chain) was recorded in a study of T cell changes during pregnancy in multiple sclerosis. Libraries were prepared by immunoSEQ multiplex PCR; TCRdb keeps only in-frame clonotypes and omits some of them. The sample carries around 50,000 clones, about 94% recorded once. After removal of 4 bases from V and 7 bases from J, the junction contained 5 bases not matched to a gene. Germline CDR1 MNHNS, CDR2 SASEGT. The CDR3 sequence is 15 residues long. The sample was CD8+ T cells from peripheral blood mononuclear cells, taken in the first trimester of pregnancy. This chain uses TRBV6-1 with TRBJ1-4, with 11 bases lining up with TRBD1. The TCR originated in a female donor with multiple sclerosis, enrolled in a pregnancy study. The CDR3 spells CASSGGQGESEKLFF. Written as DNA, the CDR3 is TGTGCCAGCAGTGGGGGACAGGGGGAAAGTGAAAAACTGTTTTTT.